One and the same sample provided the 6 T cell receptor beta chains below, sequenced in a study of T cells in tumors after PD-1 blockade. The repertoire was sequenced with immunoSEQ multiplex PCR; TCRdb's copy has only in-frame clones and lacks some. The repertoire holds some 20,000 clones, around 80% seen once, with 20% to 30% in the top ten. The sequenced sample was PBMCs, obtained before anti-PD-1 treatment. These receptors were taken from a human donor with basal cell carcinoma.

This chain's CDR3 is CANPVPGGGTEAFF. CDR3 nucleotides: TGTGCCAACCCGGTCCCCGGCGGGGGGACTGAAGCTTTCTTT. The V and J genes are TRBV6-5 and TRBJ1-1, with a weak D call TRBD1 (5 bases). Between the trimmed V and J ends, which lost 10 bases and 5 bases, there was a span of 20 bases. CDR1 and CDR2 (germline): MNHEY, SVGAGI. This CDR3 region has 14 residues.

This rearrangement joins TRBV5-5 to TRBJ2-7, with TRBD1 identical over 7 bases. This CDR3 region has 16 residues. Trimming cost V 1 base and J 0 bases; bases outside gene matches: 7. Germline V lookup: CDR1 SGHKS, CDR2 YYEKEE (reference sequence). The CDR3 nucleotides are TGTGCCAGCAGCTTGAGCCAGGGGGTCTTCTCCTACGAGCAGTACTTC. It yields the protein CASSLSQGVFSYEQYF.

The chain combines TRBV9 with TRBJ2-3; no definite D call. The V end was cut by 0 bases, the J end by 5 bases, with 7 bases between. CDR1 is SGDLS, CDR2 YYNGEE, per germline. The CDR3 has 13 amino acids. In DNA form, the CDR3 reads TGTGCCAGCAGCGTAGTGATCGAAGATACGCAGTATTTT. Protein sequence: CASSVVIEDTQYF.

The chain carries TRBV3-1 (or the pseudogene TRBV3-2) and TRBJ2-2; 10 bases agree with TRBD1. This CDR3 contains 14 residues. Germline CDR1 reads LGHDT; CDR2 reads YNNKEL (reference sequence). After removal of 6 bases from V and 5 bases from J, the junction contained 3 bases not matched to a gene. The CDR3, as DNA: TGTGCCAGCAGTCGGACAGGGGGGACCGGGGAGCTGTTTTTT. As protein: CASSRTGGTGELFF.

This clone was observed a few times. The chain's CDR3 is CASSQDYRGMSQPQHF. CDR3 in DNA: TGCGCCAGCAGCCAAGATTACAGGGGTATGAGCCAGCCCCAGCATTTT. The chain combines TRBV4-1 with TRBJ1-5, with 7 bases lining up with TRBD1. The CDR3 loop spans 16 amino acids. CDR1 is MGHRA, CDR2 YSYEKL, per germline. V was clipped by 0 bases and J by 7 bases; unmatched bases: 9.

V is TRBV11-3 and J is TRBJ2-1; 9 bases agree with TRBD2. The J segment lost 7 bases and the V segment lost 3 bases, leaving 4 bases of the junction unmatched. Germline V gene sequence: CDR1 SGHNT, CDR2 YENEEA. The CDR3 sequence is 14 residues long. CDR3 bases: TGTGCCAGCAGCTTGCGGGGGGGAAGTAATGAGCAGTTCTTC. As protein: CASSLRGGSNEQFF.